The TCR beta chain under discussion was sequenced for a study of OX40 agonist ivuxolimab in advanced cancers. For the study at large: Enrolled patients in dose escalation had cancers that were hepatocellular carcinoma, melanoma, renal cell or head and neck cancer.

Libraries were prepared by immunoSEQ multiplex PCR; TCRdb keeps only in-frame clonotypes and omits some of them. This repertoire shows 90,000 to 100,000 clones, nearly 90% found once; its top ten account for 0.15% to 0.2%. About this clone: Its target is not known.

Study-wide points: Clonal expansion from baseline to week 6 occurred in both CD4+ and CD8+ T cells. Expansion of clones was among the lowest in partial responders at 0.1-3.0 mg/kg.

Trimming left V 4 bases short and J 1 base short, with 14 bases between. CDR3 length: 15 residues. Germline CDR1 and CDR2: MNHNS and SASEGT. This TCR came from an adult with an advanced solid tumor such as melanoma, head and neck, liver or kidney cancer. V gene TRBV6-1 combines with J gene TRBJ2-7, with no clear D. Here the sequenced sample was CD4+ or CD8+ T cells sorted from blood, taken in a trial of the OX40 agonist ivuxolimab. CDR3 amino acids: CASSAGPAASYEQYF. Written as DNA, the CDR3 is TGTGCCAGCAGTGCAGGCCCGGCAGCTTCCTACGAGCAGTACTTC.